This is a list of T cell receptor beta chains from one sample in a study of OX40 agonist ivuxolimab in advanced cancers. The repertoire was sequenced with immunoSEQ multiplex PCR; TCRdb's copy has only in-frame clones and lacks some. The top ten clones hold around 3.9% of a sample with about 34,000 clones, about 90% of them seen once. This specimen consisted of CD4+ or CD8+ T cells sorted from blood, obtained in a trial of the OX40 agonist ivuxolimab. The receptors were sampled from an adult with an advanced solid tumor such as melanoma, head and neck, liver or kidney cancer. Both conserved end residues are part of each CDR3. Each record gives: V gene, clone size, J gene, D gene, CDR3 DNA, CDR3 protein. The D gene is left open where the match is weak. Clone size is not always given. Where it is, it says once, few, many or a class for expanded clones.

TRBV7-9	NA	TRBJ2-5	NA	TGTGCCAGCAGCTTGGTCCCCGGGGGGACCCAGTACTTC	CASSLVPGGTQYF
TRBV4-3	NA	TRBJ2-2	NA	TGCGCCAGCAGCCAAGGGACAGCGGCCGGGGAGCTGTTTTTT	CASSQGTAAGELFF
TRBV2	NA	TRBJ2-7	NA	TGTGCCAGCGGGGGGCAGGGGTACGAGCAGTACTTC	CASGGQGYEQYF
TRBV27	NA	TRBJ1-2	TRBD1	TGTGCCAGCAGTCCAGGCCGGGACAGGGGGCTTTATGGCTACACCTTC	CASSPGRDRGLYGYTF
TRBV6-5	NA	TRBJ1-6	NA	TGTGCCAGCGCGACGATCTGGGATAATTCACCCCTCCACTTT	CASATIWDNSPLHF
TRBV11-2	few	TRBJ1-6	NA	TGTGCCAGCAGCTGGTCAGGGAGCTCCTATAATTCACCCCTCCACTTT	CASSWSGSSYNSPLHF
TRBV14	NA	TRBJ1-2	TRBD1	TGTGCCAGCAGCCTGACAGGGGGTGGCGGCTACACCTTC	CASSLTGGGGYTF
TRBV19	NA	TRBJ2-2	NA	TGTGCCAGTGCCACCCCTGGCAGGACCACCGGGGAGCTGTTTTTT	CASATPGRTTGELFF
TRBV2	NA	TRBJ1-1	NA	TGTGCCAGCAGTGAATATCAGGTGAACACTGAAGCTTTCTTT	CASSEYQVNTEAFF
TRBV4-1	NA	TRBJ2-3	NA	TGCGCCAGCAGCCCCTTCGGAGTTGCGGGGGCCCGCACAGATACGCAGTATTTT	CASSPFGVAGARTDTQYF
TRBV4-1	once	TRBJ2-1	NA	TGCGCCAGCAGCCAAGAAGGGCAGGGTAATAGTGAGCAGTTCTTC	CASSQEGQGNSEQFF
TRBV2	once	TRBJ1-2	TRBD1	TGTGCCACAGAACTGGGACAGCTTAACTATGGCTACACCTTC	CATELGQLNYGYTF
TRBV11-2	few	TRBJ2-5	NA	TGTGCCAGCAGCGCCGGACCTAGTGGAGGGGAGACCCAGTACTTC	CASSAGPSGGETQYF
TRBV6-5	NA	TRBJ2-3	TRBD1	TGTGCCAGCAGTTACGGGACAGGGACAGATACGCAGTATTTT	CASSYGTGTDTQYF
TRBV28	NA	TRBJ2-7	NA	TGTGCCAGCAGTTTCCCGGGGGACATATCCTACGAGCAGTACTTC	CASSFPGDISYEQYF
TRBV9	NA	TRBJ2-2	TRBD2	TGTGCCAGCAGCGTAGCGGGAGGGGCGAACACCGGGGAGCTGTTTTTT	CASSVAGGANTGELFF
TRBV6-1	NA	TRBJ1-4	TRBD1	TGTGCCAGCAGTCCGACAGGGGTCAACGAAAAACTGTTTTTT	CASSPTGVNEKLFF
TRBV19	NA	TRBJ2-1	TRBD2	TGTGCCAGTAGTATTAGAGGACTAGCGGGGGGGCATAATCGCAATGAGCAGTTCTTC	CASSIRGLAGGHNRNEQFF
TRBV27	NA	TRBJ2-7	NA	TGTGCCAGCAGTGAGGGACTGAGGCCCTACGAGCAGTACTTC	CASSEGLRPYEQYF
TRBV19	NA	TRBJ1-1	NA	TGTGCCAGTAGCTTAACAGGGACCCACACTGAAGCTTTCTTT	CASSLTGTHTEAFF
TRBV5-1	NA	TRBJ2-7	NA	TGCGCCAGCAGCTTGGGACACTCCTCCTACGAGCAGTACTTC	CASSLGHSSYEQYF
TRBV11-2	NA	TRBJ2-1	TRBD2	TGTGCCAGCAGCTTAGATCCGGGGGGGGCGCGTGAGCAGTTCTTC	CASSLDPGGAREQFF
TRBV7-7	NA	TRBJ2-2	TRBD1	TGTGCTAGCAGGACAGGGGTTAGGACCGGGGAGCTGTTTTTT	CASRTGVRTGELFF
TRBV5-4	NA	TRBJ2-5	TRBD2	TGTGCCAGCAGCTTGTGGAGGGGACTAGCGGGGCAAGAGACCCAGTACTTC	CASSLWRGLAGQETQYF
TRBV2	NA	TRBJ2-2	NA	TGTGCCAGCAGCTGGGTAGCATCCGGGGAGCTGTTTTTT	CASSWVASGELFF
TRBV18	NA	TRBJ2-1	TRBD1	TGTGCCAGCTCAACCACGGACAGGAACTACAATGAGCAGTTCTTC	CASSTTDRNYNEQFF
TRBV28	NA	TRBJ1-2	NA	TGTGCCAGCATCGGGGATCCCCCCTATGGCTACACCTTC	CASIGDPPYGYTF
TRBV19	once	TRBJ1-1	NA	TGTGCCAGTAGTATTAAGAGGGGTGAAGCTTTCTTT	CASSIKRGEAFF
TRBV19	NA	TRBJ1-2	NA	TGTGCCAGTAAGGTCAACTCAGGGCTGGACTATGGCTACACCTTC	CASKVNSGLDYGYTF
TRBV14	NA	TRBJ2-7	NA	TGTGCCAGCAGCCCTCCCGGCAGGGTAGGGTCCTACGAGCAGTACTTC	CASSPPGRVGSYEQYF
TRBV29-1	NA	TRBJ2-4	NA	TGCAGCGTTGAATTTCGTGGCGCAACGGACATTCAGTACTTC	CSVEFRGATDIQYF
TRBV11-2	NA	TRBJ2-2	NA	TGTGCCAGCAGTCCTAGTAGGCCCGGGGAGCTGTTTTTT	CASSPSRPGELFF
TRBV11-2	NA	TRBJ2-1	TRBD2	TGTGCCAGCAGCTTAACTAGCGGGGGTTACAATGAGCAGTTCTTC	CASSLTSGGYNEQFF
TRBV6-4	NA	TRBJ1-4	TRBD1	TGTGCCAGCAGTGACTCTTTACGGACAGGGGAAAACGGTTTGTACGAAAAACTGTTTTTT	CASSDSLRTGENGLYEKLFF
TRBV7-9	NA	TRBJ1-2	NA	TGTGCCAGCAGCTTAACTACGAAGGGGCGCGATGGCTACACCTTC	CASSLTTKGRDGYTF
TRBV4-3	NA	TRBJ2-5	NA	TGCGCCAGCAGCCAAGAGCTACGGGGGTTTCAAGAGACCCAGTACTTC	CASSQELRGFQETQYF
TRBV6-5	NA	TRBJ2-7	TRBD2	TGTGCCAGCAGCAAAAGCGGGGGTACCTACGAGCAGTACTTC	CASSKSGGTYEQYF
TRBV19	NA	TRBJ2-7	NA	TGTGCCAGTAGTATAATCGGATACGAGCAGTACTTC	CASSIIGYEQYF
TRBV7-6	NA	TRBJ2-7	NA	TGTGCCAGCAGCTTAGTTGTCGACGACGAGCAGTACTTC	CASSLVVDDEQYF
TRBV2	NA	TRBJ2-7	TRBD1	TGTGCCAGCACCCCGGGACAGGGATCCCACGAGCAGTACTTC	CASTPGQGSHEQYF
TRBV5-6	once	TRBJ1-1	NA	TGTGCCAGCAGCTTGGGAGCGAACACTGAAGCTTTCTTT	CASSLGANTEAFF
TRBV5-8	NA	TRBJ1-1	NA	TGTGCCAGCAGCACCGGGACCGACTACAACACTGAAGCTTTCTTT	CASSTGTDYNTEAFF
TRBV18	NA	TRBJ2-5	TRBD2	TGTGCCAGCTCACCGCGGGGACTAGCGGGGGGAGAGACCCAGTACTTC	CASSPRGLAGGETQYF
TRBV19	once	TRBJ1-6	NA	TGTGCCACACAGGGTTCGTTTAATTCACCCCTCCACTTT	CATQGSFNSPLHF
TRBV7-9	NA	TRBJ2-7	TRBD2	TGTGCCAGCAGTTCCCCTAGCGGGAGCATCTCCTACGAGCAGTACTTC	CASSSPSGSISYEQYF
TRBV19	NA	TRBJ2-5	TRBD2	TGTGCCAGTAGCGGACTAGCGGGAGGGCCCCAAGAGACCCAGTACTTC	CASSGLAGGPQETQYF
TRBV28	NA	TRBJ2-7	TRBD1	TGTGCCAGCAGGAGTGGGGCAGGGGGCAAGTACGAGCAGTACTTC	CASRSGAGGKYEQYF
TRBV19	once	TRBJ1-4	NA	TGTGCCAGTAGGTCCCCTGGGACTAATGAAAAACTGTTTTTT	CASRSPGTNEKLFF
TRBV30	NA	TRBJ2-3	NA	TGTGCCTGGAGGCCCCTCACGACTCGAGACGATACGCAGTATTTT	CAWRPLTTRDDTQYF
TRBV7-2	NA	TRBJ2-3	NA	TGTGCCAGCAGCAACCGGGGACACCCAGGTTCAGATACGCAGTATTTT	CASSNRGHPGSDTQYF
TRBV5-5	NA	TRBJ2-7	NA	TGTGCCAGCAGCTTGGGCACTCCAGATCGCGAGCAGTACTTC	CASSLGTPDREQYF
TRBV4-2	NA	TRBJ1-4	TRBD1	TGTGCCAGCAGCCAGGACAGGGTTGCAACTAATGAAAAACTGTTTTTT	CASSQDRVATNEKLFF
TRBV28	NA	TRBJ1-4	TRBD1	TGTGCCAGCAGTTTAGGAGGGACAGCAAATGAAAAACTGTTTTTT	CASSLGGTANEKLFF